Each of the 3 T cell receptor beta chains below was sequenced from the same sample in a study of blood T cell repertoires in COVID-19. Libraries were prepared by immunoSEQ multiplex PCR; TCRdb keeps only in-frame clonotypes and omits some of them. Altogether about 52,000 clones are present, more than 75% being singletons, with the ten largest covering around 23%. Material for sequencing was peripheral blood. The receptors were sampled from a woman of 80 years or more with acute or convalescent COVID-19.

The chain recombines TRBV2 with TRBJ2-3; 9 nucleotides line up with TRBD2. Germline V gene data show CDR1 as SNHLY and CDR2 as FYNNEI. Germline trimming cut 6 bases from V and 2 bases from J; bases unmatched to any gene: 6. The CDR3 runs 15 residues. The CDR3 loop reads CASSMGLAPTDTQYF. For the CDR3, the DNA is TGTGCCAGCAGCATGGGACTAGCCCCCACAGATACGCAGTATTTT. Variable domain in full (rest from reference TRBV2 and TRBJ2-3): EPEVTQTPSHQVTQMGQEVILRCVPISNHLYFYWYRQILGQKVEFLVSFYNNEISEKSEIFDDQFSVERPDGSNFTLKIRSTKLEDSAMYFCASSMGLAPTDTQYFGPGTRLTVL.

The chain couples TRBV5-1 to TRBJ1-2; D may be TRBD1 (5 bases). There are 13 residues in the CDR3. From germline, CDR1 is SGHRS and CDR2 YFSETQ. The V end was cut by 5 bases, the J end by 2 bases, with 10 bases between. The CDR3: CASRGGANYGYTF. The CDR3 nucleotides read TGCGCCAGCAGAGGAGGGGCGAACTATGGCTACACCTTC.

V gene TRBV12-3 or TRBV12-4 combines with J gene TRBJ1-2, with a possible D match to TRBD1 (6 bases). CDR3 length: 13 residues. V lost 6 bases, J lost 10 bases, and 18 bases lay in between. Here the CDR3 DNA reads TGTGCCAGCAGCCGAACAGGGAATACCTTCTACACCTTC. Translated: CASSRTGNTFYTF.